This passage covers 21 T cell receptor beta chains from one sample sequenced in a study of blood T cell repertoires in COVID-19. Profiled with immunoSEQ multiplex PCR; TCRdb holds only in-frame clones, not every one. The data hold under 200,000 clones, with 83% observed a single time. Specimen: peripheral blood. The receptor source for this set is a human donor in a cohort sampled during active COVID-19.

V is TRBV4-1 and J is TRBJ2-5, with TRBD1 identical over 8 bases. V lost 4 bases and J lost 1; bases outside the gene matches: 14. This CDR3 is 18 amino acids long. Per germline, CDR1 MGHRA and CDR2 YSYEKL. The CDR3 here is CASSRGAGGTNIQETQYF. In DNA form, the CDR3 reads TGCGCCAGCAGCCGAGGAGCAGGGGGCACTAACATCCAAGAGACCCAGTACTTC.

This clone was counted a single time. This chain uses TRBV25-1 with TRBJ1-2, with D perhaps TRBD1 (6 bases). Per germline, CDR1 MGHDK and CDR2 SYGVNS. Trimming took 6 bases from V and 2 from J, leaving 13 bases between them. This CDR3 has 14 residues. The DNA for the CDR3 is TGTGCCAGCAGAGAGACAGGCCTAAACTATGGCTACACCTTC. Translation gives CASRETGLNYGYTF.

This clone was seen just once. This chain joins TRBV9 and TRBJ2-7, with 8 bases matching TRBD1. J was trimmed by 3 bases and V by 1 base; bases with no gene match: 6. The CDR3 has 15 amino acids. In germline, CDR1 is SGDLS, CDR2 YYNGEE. The CDR3 region is CASSVKGDRFYEQYF. CDR3 coding DNA: TGTGCCAGCAGCGTAAAAGGGGACAGGTTCTACGAGCAGTACTTC.

The V and J genes are TRBV9 and TRBJ1-6; 8 nucleotides align to TRBD1. Germline trimming cut 4 bases from V and 8 bases from J; bases unmatched to any gene: 11. Looked up from germline, CDR1 is SGDLS and CDR2 is YYNGEE. The CDR3 is 16 amino acids. CDR3 residues: CASSPRGQGADSPLHF. DNA for the CDR3: TGTGCCAGCAGCCCGAGGGGGCAGGGGGCAGATTCACCCCTCCACTTT.

The chain has TRBV4-3 and TRBJ2-1, with 9 bases that match TRBD1. The V gene end was trimmed by 1 base and the J gene end by 5 bases; junction bases not matched to a gene: 3. The germline gives CDR1 LGHNA, CDR2 YSLEER. The length of the CDR3 is 15 residues. The CDR3 nucleotides read TGCGCCAGCAGCCAAGCGGACAGGGGTGACAATGAGCAGTTCTTC. Translation gives CASSQADRGDNEQFF.

Here the CDR3 reads CASSLGARNNYGYTF. The CDR3 DNA follows: TGTGCCAGCAGCTTAGGGGCAAGGAATAACTATGGCTACACCTTC. This chain joins TRBV7-9 and TRBJ1-2; unclear D gene. Germline CDR1 and CDR2: SEHNR and FQNEAQ (reference sequence). Trimming stripped 1 base from V and 1 base from J, with 10 bases between. This CDR3 is built from 15 residues.

This clone was recorded once. The chain uses TRBV3-1 (or the pseudogene TRBV3-2) and TRBJ1-1; weak D call: TRBD1 (5 bases). The V end was cut by 4 bases, the J end by 1 base, with 10 bases between. Germline assignment: CDR1 LGHDT and CDR2 YNNKEL (reference sequence). CDR3 length: 14 residues. CDR3 amino acids: CASSLRGGNTEAFF. CDR3 nucleotide sequence: TGTGCCAGCAGCCTGAGGGGAGGGAACACTGAAGCTTTCTTT.

The V and J genes are TRBV7-3 and TRBJ2-3; no firm D call. Germline CDR1 and CDR2: SGHTA and FQGTGA. The CDR3 spans 14 residues. V gave up 2 bases and J gave up 4 bases, with 10 bases separating them. CDR3 in DNA: TGTGCCAGCAGCTTAGGTAGTAGCCCAGATACGCAGTATTTT. Translating it yields CASSLGSSPDTQYF.

The V and J genes are TRBV2 and TRBJ1-5; TRBD1 is a possible D gene (5 bases). With 8 bases removed from V and 4 bases from J, the gap between germline ends came to 12 bases. This CDR3 spans 13 amino acids. CDR1 is SNHLY and CDR2 is FYNNEI in the germline V gene. CDR3 in amino acids: CASGGTLNQPQHF. The CDR3 DNA sequence: TGTGCCAGCGGAGGGACCCTTAATCAGCCCCAGCATTTT. The full variable domain, in which reference TRBV2 and TRBJ1-5 provide the parts outside the CDR3, is EPEVTQTPSHQVTQMGQEVILRCVPISNHLYFYWYRQILGQKVEFLVSFYNNEISEKSEIFDDQFSVERPDGSNFTLKIRSTKLEDSAMYFCASGGTLNQPQHFGDGTRLSIL.

This clone was seen a handful of times. The gene calls are TRBV19 and TRBJ1-1; no definite D call. There are 14 residues in the CDR3. Trimming stripped 3 bases from V and 5 bases from J, with 13 bases between. CDR1 and CDR2 from the germline V gene are LNHDA and SQIVND (reference sequence). CDR3: CASSMTGGLTEAFF. The CDR3 region has the DNA TGTGCCAGTAGTATGACGGGAGGGTTGACTGAAGCTTTCTTT.

The rearrangement links TRBV28 to TRBJ1-4; 8 nucleotides match TRBD1. V was pared by 5 bases and J by 8 bases, with 13 bases of the junction left unmatched. The CDR3 extends over 16 amino acids. The V gene's germline CDR1 is MDHEN and CDR2 SYDVKM. CDR3 coding DNA: TGTGCCAGCAGTCAGACGGACAGGGTAGCAGGGGAAAAACTGTTTTTT. Protein sequence: CASSQTDRVAGEKLFF. Looking up the rest from reference TRBV28 and TRBJ1-4 gives the full variable domain: DVKVTQSSRYLVKRTGEKVFLECVQDMDHENMFWYRQDPGLGLRLIYFSYDVKMKEKGDIPEGYSVSREKKERFSLILESASTNQTSMYLCASSQTDRVAGEKLFFGSGTQLSVL.

This rearrangement joins TRBV27 to TRBJ2-5; unclear D gene. Germline assignment: CDR1 MNHEY and CDR2 SMNVEV (reference sequence). The CDR3 spans 15 residues. Deletions cut 5 bases from V and 5 bases from J, with 18 bases between. The CDR3 region is CASSKRHALGETQYF. The CDR3 coding sequence is TGTGCCAGCAGTAAACGACACGCCCTCGGTGAGACCCAGTACTTC.

DNA for the CDR3: TGTGCCAGTAGTATGCCGCTGGGCCGAATGAACACTGAAGCTTTCTTT. Protein product: CASSMPLGRMNTEAFF. The chain carries TRBV19 and TRBJ1-1; D gene ambiguous. There are 16 residues in the CDR3. Germline V gene sequence: CDR1 LNHDA, CDR2 SQIVND (reference sequence). Trimming took off 3 bases at V and 0 bases at J, with 14 bases between the two ends.

V gene TRBV2 combines with J gene TRBJ2-7, with D possibly TRBD2 on 7 matching bases. CDR3 size: 13 residues. Trimming removed 7 bases at V and 5 bases at J, with 15 bases between. The germline CDR1 and CDR2 sequences are SNHLY and FYNNEI. The CDR3 coding sequence is TGTGCCAGCACTGCATGGGGGGGCGACGAGCAGTACTTC. It translates to CASTAWGGDEQYF.

The V and J genes are TRBV3-1 (or the pseudogene TRBV3-2) and TRBJ2-7; the D gene is possibly TRBD2 (6 bases). The CDR3 is 15 amino acids. V gave up 2 bases and J gave up 5 bases, with 16 bases separating them. CDR1 is LGHDT, CDR2 YNNKEL, per germline (reference sequence). CDR3 region: CASSQRSGAIHEQYF. Here the CDR3 DNA reads TGTGCCAGCAGCCAACGTAGCGGAGCCATTCACGAGCAGTACTTC.

This rearrangement joins TRBV25-1 to TRBJ1-2; 7 bases map to TRBD1. The germline V gene encodes CDR1 MGHDK and CDR2 SYGVNS. V lost 5 bases to trimming and J lost 7 bases; unmatched junction nucleotides: 16. The CDR3 runs to 16 residues. CDR3 protein: CASSTAGGIVLGGYTF. The CDR3 coding sequence is TGTGCCAGCAGTACGGCAGGGGGAATCGTTCTGGGTGGCTACACCTTC.

V usage is TRBV29-1 and J usage is TRBJ1-2; no firm D call. The CDR3 spans 12 residues. Germline CDR1 and CDR2: SQVTM and ANQGSEA. Between the trimmed V and J ends, which lost 4 bases and 0 bases, there was a span of 6 bases. CDR3 loop: CSVGGPNYGYTF. The CDR3 coding sequence is TGCAGCGTTGGAGGGCCTAACTATGGCTACACCTTC.

The rearrangement joins TRBV4-1 to TRBJ1-2; 9 positions match TRBD1. Germline values: CDR1 MGHRA, CDR2 YSYEKL. There are 15 residues in the CDR3. The V and J ends lost 1 base and 4 bases, in that order; junction bases with no gene match: 4. The CDR3 spells CASSQVDRGTYGYTF. The CDR3, as DNA: TGCGCCAGCAGCCAAGTGGACAGGGGCACCTATGGCTACACCTTC.

CDR3 bases: TGTGCCAGCAGCTTAGGACAGTCTAACTATGGCTACACCTTC. Translation gives CASSLGQSNYGYTF. The gene calls are TRBV7-8 and TRBJ1-2, with D perhaps TRBD1 (5 bases). The V end lost 1 base, the J end lost 0 bases, and 6 bases lay between the germline ends. CDR1 is SGHVS and CDR2 is FQNEAQ in the germline V gene. The CDR3 spans 14 residues.

This clone came up once. The gene calls are TRBV3-1 (or the pseudogene TRBV3-2) and TRBJ2-7, with D possibly being TRBD2 (7 bases). The CDR3 consists of 15 residues. V lost 0 bases and J lost 2, with 11 bases in between. Germline CDR1 LGHDT, CDR2 YNNKEL (reference sequence). The DNA for the CDR3 is TGTGCCAGCAGCCAAGAGGGGGGGGCCCCCTACGAGCAGTACTTC. This gives the protein CASSQEGGAPYEQYF.

This chain joins TRBV9 and TRBJ2-7, with a tentative D call TRBD1 (6 bases). Looked up from germline, CDR1 is SGDLS and CDR2 is YYNGEE. V lost 2 bases, J lost 2 bases, and 14 bases lay in between. The CDR3 runs to 15 residues. The CDR3 nucleotides read TGTGCCAGCAGCGTTGTCCCCGGGACACCCTACGAGCAGTACTTC. Protein sequence: CASSVVPGTPYEQYF. The entire variable domain, with the rest obtained from reference TRBV9 and TRBJ2-7, is as follows: DSGVTQTPKHLITATGQRVTLRCSPRSGDLSVYWYQQSLDQGLQFLIQYYNGEERAKGNILERFSAQQFPDLHSELNLSSLELGDSALYFCASSVVPGTPYEQYFGPGTRLTVT.